This T cell receptor beta chain was sequenced in a study of T cells expressing NK-cell markers. Per germline, CDR1 SGHAT and CDR2 FQNNGV. CDR3 length: 14 amino acids. TCRdb re-called the 5' RACE reads; every CDR3 protein appears as one record, without DNA. This sample contains 300,000 to 450,000 distinct CDR3 sequences. The chain employs TRBV11-2 and TRBJ2-5; TCRdb proposes TRBD2, but this gene call is untestable without DNA. This TCR was sampled from a man between 18 and 69 years old in good health. Sequencing was performed on blood T cells: a sorted CD56 or NKG2C T cell subset, CD4+ or CD8+ T cells, or bulk PBMC T cells (not recorded which). The CDR3 reads CASSPRLSGETQYF.